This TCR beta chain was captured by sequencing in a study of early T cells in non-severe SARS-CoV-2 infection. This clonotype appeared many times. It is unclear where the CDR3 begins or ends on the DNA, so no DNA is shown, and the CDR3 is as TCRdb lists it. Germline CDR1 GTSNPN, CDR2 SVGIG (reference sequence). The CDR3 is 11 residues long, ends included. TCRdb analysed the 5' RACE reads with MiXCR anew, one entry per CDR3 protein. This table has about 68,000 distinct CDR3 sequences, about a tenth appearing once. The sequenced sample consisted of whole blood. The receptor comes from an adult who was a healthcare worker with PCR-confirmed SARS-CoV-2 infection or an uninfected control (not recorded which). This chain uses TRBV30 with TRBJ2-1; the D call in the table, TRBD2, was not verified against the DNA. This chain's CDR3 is CAWGPGTSGSF.